This T cell receptor (beta chain) was identified during a study of T cell changes during pregnancy in multiple sclerosis. Germline V gene lookup returns CDR1 ENHRY and CDR2 SYGVKD. There are 14 residues in the CDR3. Trimming removed 8 bases at V and 0 bases at J, with 13 bases between. The assay was immunoSEQ multiplex PCR, and TCRdb's table has in-frame clones only and misses some. The top ten hold about 7% of the sample, which has under 45,000 clones, 90% seen once. The V call is TRBV10-3, the J call TRBJ1-1; maybe TRBD1 (6 bases). This specimen was CD8+ T cells from peripheral blood mononuclear cells, taken in the third trimester of pregnancy. The sequence was obtained from a female donor with multiple sclerosis, enrolled in a pregnancy study. The CDR3 DNA is TGTGCCATCGGTCAGGGGTACCTGAACACTGAAGCTTTCTTT. It codes for CAIGQGYLNTEAFF.